The table lists the clone carrying this TCR beta chain with many counts. This CDR3 region has 14 residues. V shed 1 base and J shed 6 bases, with 10 bases lying between them. CDR1 and CDR2 (germline): SGHVS, FQNEAQ. This entry is derived from a study of identical twins. Using its own MiXCR run on the 5' RACE reads, TCRdb lists one record per CDR3 protein. The table has 500,000 to 650,000 distinct CDR3 sequences, roughly 7.1% seen once. These records were also assigned to another study, of yellow fever vaccine responses in identical twins.

This sequence joins TRBV7-8 and TRBJ2-1; maybe TRBD1 (6 bases). Sequencing was carried out using PBMCs. The TCR comes from a young woman in good health. The CDR3 nucleotides read TGTGCCAGCAGCTTAGGGACAGCATCCAATGAGCAGTTCTTC. Translating it yields CASSLGTASNEQFF.